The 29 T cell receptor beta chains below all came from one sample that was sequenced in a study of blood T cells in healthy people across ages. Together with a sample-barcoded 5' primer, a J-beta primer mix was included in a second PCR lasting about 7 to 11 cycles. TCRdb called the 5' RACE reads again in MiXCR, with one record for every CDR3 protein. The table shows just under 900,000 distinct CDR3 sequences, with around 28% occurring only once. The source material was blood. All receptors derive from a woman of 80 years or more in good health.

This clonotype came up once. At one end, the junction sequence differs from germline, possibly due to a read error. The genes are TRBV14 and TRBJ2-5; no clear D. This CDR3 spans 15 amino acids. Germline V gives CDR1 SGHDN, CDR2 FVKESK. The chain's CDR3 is CTSSQGGTVQETQYF. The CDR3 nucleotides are TGTACCAGCAGCCAAGGCGGCACTGTACAAGAGACCCAGTACTTC.

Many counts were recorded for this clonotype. The CDR3 region is CSARDPTGRHEQYF. The DNA of the CDR3 is TGCAGTGCTAGAGATCCAACAGGGAGGCACGAGCAGTACTTC. The rearrangement links TRBV20-1 to TRBJ2-7; D might be TRBD1 or TRBD2, each matching 6 bases. CDR3 length: 14 amino acids. From germline, CDR1 is DFQATT and CDR2 SNEGSKA (reference sequence). V was pared by 0 bases and J by 5 bases, with 14 bases between.

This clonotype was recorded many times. The CDR3 here is CSASRTGHLEFF. The CDR3 DNA reads TGCAGTGCATCCCGGACAGGACATCTTGAGTTCTTC. The genes are TRBV20-1 and TRBJ2-1, with 7 positions matching TRBD1. Looked up from germline, CDR1 is DFQATT and CDR2 is SNEGSKA (reference sequence). The V and J ends lost 6 bases and 14 bases, in that order; junction bases with no gene match: 13. The length of the CDR3 is 12 residues.

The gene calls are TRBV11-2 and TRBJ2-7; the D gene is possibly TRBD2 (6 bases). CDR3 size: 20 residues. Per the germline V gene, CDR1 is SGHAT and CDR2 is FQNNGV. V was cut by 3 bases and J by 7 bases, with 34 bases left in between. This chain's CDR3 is CASSLSAWLRGTPSYNEQYF. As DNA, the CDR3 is TGTGCCAGCAGCTTGTCGGCATGGTTGCGGGGTACTCCCTCCTACAATGAGCAGTACTTC.

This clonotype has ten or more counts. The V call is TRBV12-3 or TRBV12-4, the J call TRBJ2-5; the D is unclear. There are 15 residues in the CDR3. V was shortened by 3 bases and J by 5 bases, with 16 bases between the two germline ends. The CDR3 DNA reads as TGTGCCAGCAGTTTTGGCGGAAATCGGTTGGAGACCCAGTACTTC. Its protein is CASSFGGNRLETQYF.

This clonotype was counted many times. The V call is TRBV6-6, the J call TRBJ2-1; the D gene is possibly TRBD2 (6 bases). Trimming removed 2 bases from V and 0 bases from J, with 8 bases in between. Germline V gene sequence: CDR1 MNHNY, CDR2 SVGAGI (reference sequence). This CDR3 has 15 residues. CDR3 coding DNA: TGTGCCAGCAGTTACGGGGGGAGCTCCTACAATGAGCAGTTCTTC. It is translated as CASSYGGSSYNEQFF.

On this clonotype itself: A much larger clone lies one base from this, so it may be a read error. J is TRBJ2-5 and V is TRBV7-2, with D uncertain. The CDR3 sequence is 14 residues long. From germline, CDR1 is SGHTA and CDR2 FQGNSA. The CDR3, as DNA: TGTGCCAGCAGTTCCTGGGCCGCTCAAGAGGCCCAGTACTTC. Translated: CASSSWAAQEAQYF. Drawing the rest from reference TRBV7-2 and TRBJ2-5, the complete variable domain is GAGVSQSPSNKVTEKGKDVELRCDPISGHTALYWYRQSLGQGLEFLIYFQGNSAPDKSGLPSDRFSAERTGGSVSTLTIQRTQQEDSAVYLCASSSWAAQEAQYFGPGTRLLVL.

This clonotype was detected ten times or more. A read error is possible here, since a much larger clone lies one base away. The CDR3 DNA sequence: TGCAGTGCTAGGGCAGGGGGAAATGAGCAGTACTTC. It encodes CSARAGGNEQYF. The chain is built from TRBV20-1 and TRBJ2-5; 7 bases fit TRBD1. The CDR3 has 12 amino acids. V was pared by 3 bases and J by 11 bases, with 9 bases of the junction left unmatched. Per the germline V gene, CDR1 is DFQATT and CDR2 is SNEGSKA (reference sequence).

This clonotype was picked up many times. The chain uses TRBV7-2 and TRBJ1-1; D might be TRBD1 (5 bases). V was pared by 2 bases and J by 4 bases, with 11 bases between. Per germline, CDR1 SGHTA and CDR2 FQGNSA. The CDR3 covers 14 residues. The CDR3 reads CASSLTGVGTEAFF. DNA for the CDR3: TGTGCCAGCAGCTTAACAGGTGTCGGCACTGAAGCTTTCTTT. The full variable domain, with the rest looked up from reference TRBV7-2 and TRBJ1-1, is GAGVSQSPSNKVTEKGKDVELRCDPISGHTALYWYRQSLGQGLEFLIYFQGNSAPDKSGLPSDRFSAERTGGSVSTLTIQRTQQEDSAVYLCASSLTGVGTEAFFGQGTRLTVV.

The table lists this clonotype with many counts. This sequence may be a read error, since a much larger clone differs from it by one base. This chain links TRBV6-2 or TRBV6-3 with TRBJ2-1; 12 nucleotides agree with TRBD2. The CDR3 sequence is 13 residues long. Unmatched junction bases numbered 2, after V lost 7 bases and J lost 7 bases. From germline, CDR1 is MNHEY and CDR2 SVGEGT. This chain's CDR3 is CASKTSGGNEQFF. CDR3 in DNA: TGTGCCAGCAAGACTAGCGGGGGAAATGAGCAGTTCTTC.

The DNA for the CDR3 is TGCAGTGCTAGAGATGGCATAGCGGGAGCCCTAGGCGAGCAGTACTTC. This encodes CSARDGIAGALGEQYF. This rearrangement joins TRBV20-1 to TRBJ2-7; 9 nucleotides match TRBD2. V trimming: 0 bases; J trimming: 6 bases; junction bases outside the gene matches: 12. From germline, CDR1 is DFQATT and CDR2 SNEGSKA (reference sequence). This CDR3 spans 16 amino acids.

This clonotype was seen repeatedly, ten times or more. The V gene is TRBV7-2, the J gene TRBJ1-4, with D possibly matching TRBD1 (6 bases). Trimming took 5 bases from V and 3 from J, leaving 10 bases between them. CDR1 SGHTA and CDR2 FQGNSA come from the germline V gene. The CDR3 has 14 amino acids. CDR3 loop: CASSRTGPNEKLFF. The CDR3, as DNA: TGTGCCAGCAGCCGTACAGGGCCTAATGAAAAACTGTTTTTT.

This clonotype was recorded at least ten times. This chain's CDR3 is CAIRRDSYNSPLHF. The CDR3 DNA sequence: TGTGCCATCAGACGGGACAGCTATAATTCACCCCTCCACTTT. The V call is TRBV10-3, the J call TRBJ1-6; TRBD1 matches at 7 bases. From germline, CDR1 is ENHRY and CDR2 SYGVKD. This CDR3 is 14 amino acids long. The trim removed 6 bases at V and 3 bases at J, leaving 2 bases unmatched.

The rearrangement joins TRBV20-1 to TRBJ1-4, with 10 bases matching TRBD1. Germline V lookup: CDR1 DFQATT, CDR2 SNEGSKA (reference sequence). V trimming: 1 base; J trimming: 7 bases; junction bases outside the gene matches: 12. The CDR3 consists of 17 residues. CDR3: CSARAGTGARVGEKLFF. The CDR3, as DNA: TGCAGTGCTAGAGCCGGGACAGGGGCACGTGTGGGTGAAAAACTGTTTTTT.

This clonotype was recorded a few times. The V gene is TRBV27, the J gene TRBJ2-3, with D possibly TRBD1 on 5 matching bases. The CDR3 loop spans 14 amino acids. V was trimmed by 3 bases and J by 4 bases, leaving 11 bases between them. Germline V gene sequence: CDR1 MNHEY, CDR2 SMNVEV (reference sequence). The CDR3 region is CASSLQGRADTQYF. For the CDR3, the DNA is TGTGCCAGCAGTTTGCAGGGCCGGGCAGATACGCAGTATTTT.

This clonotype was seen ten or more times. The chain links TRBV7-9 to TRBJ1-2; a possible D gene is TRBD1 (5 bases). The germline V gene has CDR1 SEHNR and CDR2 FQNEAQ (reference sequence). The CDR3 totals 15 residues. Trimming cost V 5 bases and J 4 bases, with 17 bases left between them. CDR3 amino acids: CASSQLGVPAYGYTF. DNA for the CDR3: TGTGCCAGCAGCCAACTAGGGGTTCCCGCCTATGGCTACACCTTC.

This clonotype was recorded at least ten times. The CDR3 region has the DNA TGTGCCAGCAGCCTGGGGACTCCCGGCGAGACCCAGTACTTC. Amino acid sequence: CASSLGTPGETQYF. This rearrangement joins TRBV7-2 to TRBJ2-5; D may be TRBD2 (6 bases). Per the germline V gene, CDR1 is SGHTA and CDR2 is FQGNSA. Trimming cost V 5 bases and J 5 bases, with 15 bases left between them. This CDR3 spans 14 amino acids.

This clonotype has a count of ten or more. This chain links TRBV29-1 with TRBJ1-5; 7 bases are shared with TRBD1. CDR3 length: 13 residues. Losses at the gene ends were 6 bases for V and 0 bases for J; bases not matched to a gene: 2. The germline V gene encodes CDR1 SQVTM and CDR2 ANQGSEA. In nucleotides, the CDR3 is TGCAGCGTCCAGGGGGATAGCAATCAGCCCCAGCATTTT. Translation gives CSVQGDSNQPQHF.

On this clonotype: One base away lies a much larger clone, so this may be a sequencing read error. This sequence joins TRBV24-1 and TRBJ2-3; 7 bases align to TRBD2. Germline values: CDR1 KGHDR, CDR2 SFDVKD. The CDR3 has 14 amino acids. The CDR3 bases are TGTACCACCAGCGGCGGGGGAGGACCAGATACGCAGTATTTT. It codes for CTTSGGGGPDTQYF.

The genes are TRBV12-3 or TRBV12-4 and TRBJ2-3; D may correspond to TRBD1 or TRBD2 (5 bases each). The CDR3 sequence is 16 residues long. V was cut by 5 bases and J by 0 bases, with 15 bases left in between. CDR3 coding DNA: TGTGCCAGCAGTAACACCGGGACGGTGAGCACAGATACGCAGTATTTT. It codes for CASSNTGTVSTDTQYF.

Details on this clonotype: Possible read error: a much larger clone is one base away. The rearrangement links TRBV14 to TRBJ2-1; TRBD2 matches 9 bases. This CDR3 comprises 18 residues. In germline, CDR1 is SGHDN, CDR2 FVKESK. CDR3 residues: CASGQPSRGLAGNNEQFF. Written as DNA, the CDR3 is TGTGCCAGCGGCCAGCCTAGCCGGGGGCTAGCGGGGAACAATGAGCAGTTCTTC.

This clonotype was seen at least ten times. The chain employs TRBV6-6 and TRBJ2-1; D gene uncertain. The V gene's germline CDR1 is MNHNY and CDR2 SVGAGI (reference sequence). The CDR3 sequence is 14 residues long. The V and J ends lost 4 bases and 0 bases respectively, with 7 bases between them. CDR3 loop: CASSSTSSYNEQFF. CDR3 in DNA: TGTGCCAGCAGTTCGACAAGCTCCTACAATGAGCAGTTCTTC.

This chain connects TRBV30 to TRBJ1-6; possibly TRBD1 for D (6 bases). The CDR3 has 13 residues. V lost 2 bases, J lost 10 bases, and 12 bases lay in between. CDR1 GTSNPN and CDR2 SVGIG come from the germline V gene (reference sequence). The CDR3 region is CAWSTTGKSPLHF. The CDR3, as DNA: TGTGCCTGGAGTACTACAGGGAAATCACCCCTCCACTTT.

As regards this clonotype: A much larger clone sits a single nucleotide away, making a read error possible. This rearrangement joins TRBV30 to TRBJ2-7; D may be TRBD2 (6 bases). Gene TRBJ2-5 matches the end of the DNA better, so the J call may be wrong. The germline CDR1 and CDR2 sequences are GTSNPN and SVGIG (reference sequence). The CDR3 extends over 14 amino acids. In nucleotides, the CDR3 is TGTGCCTGGAGCAAAGGGGCTAGCGTGGAGACCCAGTACTTC. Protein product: CAWSKGASVETQYF.

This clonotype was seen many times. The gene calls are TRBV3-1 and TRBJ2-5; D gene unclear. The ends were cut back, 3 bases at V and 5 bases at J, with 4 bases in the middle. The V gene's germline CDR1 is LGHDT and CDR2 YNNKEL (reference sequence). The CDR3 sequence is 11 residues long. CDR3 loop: CASSHSETQYF. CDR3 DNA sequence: TGTGCCAGCAGCCATAGCGAGACCCAGTACTTC.

The CDR3, as DNA: TGTGCCAGCAGGTTTCGTTCGGGGGGACCTGGGAGCTACACCTTC. Translating gives CASRFRSGGPGSYTF. The chain recombines TRBV7-9 with TRBJ1-2; D is possibly TRBD1 (5 bases). There are 15 residues in the CDR3. V was cut by 6 bases and J by 9 bases, with 23 bases left in between. From germline, CDR1 is SEHNR and CDR2 FQNEAQ (reference sequence).

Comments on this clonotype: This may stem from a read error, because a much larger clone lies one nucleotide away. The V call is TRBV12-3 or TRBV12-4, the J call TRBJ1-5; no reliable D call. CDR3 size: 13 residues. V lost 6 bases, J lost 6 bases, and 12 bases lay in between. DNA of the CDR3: TGTGCCAGCAGCCCGGACGGAAGTCAGCCCCAGCATTTT. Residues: CASSPDGSQPQHF.

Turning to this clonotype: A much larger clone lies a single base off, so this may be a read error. The CDR3 loop is CVSSGLAGGRKGGDTQYF. The DNA for the CDR3 is TGTGTCAGCAGCGGGCTAGCGGGGGGCCGAAAAGGGGGAGATACGCAGTATTTT. V is TRBV7-2 and J is TRBJ2-3; 11 bases fit TRBD2. This CDR3 has 18 residues. Germline values: CDR1 SGHTA, CDR2 FQGNSA.

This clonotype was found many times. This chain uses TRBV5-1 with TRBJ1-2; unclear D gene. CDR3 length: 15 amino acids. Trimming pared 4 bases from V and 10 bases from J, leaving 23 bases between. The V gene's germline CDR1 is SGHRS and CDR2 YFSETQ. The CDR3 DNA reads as TGCGCCAGCAGCCTGGACCCACCTCGGGTAGATGACTACACCTTC. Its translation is CASSLDPPRVDDYTF.